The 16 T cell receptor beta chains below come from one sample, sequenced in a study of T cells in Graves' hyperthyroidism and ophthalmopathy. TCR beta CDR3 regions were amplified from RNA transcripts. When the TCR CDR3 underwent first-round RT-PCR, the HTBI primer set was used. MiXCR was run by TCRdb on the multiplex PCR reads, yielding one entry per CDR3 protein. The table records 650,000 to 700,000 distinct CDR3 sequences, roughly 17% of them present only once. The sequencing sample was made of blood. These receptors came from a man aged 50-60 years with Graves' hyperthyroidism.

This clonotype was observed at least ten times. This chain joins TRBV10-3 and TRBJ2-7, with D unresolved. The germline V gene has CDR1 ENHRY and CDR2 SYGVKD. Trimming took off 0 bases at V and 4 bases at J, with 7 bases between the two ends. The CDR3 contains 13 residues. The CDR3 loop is CAISESSRYEQYF. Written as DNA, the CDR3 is TGTGCCATCAGTGAGTCGAGTCGGTACGAGCAGTACTTC.

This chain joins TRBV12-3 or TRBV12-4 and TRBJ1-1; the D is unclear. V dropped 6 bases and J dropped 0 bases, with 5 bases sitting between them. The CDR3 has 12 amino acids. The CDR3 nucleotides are TGTGCCAGCAGCGCACTGAACACTGAAGCTTTCTTT. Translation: CASSALNTEAFF.

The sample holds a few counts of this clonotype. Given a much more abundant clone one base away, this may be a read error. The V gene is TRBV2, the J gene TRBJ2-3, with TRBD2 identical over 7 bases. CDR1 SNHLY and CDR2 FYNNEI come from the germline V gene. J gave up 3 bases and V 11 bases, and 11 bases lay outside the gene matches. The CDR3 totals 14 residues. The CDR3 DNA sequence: TGTGCCGGCATGGGACGGGGGGTTACAGATACGCAGTATTTT. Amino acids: CAGMGRGVTDTQYF.

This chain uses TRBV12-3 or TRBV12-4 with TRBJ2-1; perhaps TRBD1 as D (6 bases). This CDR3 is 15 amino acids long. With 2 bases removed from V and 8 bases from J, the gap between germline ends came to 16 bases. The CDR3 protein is CASSLQGRGSDEQFF. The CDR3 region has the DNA TGTGCCAGCAGTTTACAGGGGAGAGGAAGCGATGAGCAGTTCTTC.

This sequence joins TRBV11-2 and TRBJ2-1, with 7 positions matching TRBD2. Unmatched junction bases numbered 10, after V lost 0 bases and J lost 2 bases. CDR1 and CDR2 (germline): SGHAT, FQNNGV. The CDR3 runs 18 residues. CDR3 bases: TGTGCCAGCAGCTTAGAGGGGGGGGAACTAATCCCCTACAATGAGCAGTTCTTC. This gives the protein CASSLEGGELIPYNEQFF.

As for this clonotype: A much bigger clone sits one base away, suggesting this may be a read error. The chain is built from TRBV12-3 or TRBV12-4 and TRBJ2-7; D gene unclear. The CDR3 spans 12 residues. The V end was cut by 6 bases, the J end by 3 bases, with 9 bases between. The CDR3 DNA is TGTGCCAGCAGCATAAACGGCTACGAGCAGTACTTC. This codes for CASSINGYEQYF.

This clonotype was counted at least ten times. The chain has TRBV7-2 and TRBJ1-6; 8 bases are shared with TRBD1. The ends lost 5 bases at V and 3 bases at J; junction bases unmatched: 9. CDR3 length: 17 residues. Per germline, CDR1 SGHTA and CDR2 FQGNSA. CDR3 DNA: TGTGCCAGCAGCCTTCTGACAGGGGACCACTATAATTCACCCCTCCACTTT. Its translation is CASSLLTGDHYNSPLHF.

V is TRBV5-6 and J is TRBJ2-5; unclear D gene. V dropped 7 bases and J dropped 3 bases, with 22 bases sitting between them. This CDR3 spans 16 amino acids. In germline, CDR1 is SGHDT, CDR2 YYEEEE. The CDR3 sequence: CASLRRKPFFKETQYF. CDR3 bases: TGTGCCAGCCTCAGAAGGAAACCTTTCTTTAAAGAGACCCAGTACTTC. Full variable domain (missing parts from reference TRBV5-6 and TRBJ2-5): DAGVTQSPTHLIKTRGQQVTLRCSPKSGHDTVSWYQQALGQGPQFIFQYYEEEERQRGNFPDRFSGHQFPNYSSELNVNALLLGDSALYLCASLRRKPFFKETQYFGPGTRLLVL.

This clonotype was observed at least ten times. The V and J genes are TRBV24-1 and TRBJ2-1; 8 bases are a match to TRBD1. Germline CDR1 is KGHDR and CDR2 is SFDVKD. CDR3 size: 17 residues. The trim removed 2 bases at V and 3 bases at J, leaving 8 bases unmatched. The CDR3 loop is CATSDSKPGQGYNEQFF. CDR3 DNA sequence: TGTGCCACCAGTGATTCAAAACCTGGACAGGGCTACAATGAGCAGTTCTTC.

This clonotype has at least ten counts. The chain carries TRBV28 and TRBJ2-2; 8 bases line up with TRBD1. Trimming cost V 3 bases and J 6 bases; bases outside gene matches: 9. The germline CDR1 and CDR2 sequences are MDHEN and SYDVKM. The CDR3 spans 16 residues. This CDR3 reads CASSLYGQGVAGELFF. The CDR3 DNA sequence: TGTGCCAGCAGTTTGTATGGACAGGGTGTGGCCGGGGAGCTGTTTTTT.

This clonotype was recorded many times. In nucleotides, the CDR3 is TGTGCCAGCGACTATCCAGGGGGCACTGAAGCTTTCTTT. Residues: CASDYPGGTEAFF. The J gene is TRBJ1-1, the V gene TRBV28; 7 bases are a match to TRBD1. The CDR3 runs to 13 residues. Trimming at V came to 8 bases and at J to 4 bases, leaving 7 bases not matched to a gene. The germline V gene encodes CDR1 MDHEN and CDR2 SYDVKM. The variable domain in full, completed from reference TRBV28 and TRBJ1-1, reads DVKVTQSSRYLVKRTGEKVFLECVQDMDHENMFWYRQDPGLGLRLIYFSYDVKMKEKGDIPEGYSVSREKKERFSLILESASTNQTSMYLCASDYPGGTEAFFGQGTRLTVV.

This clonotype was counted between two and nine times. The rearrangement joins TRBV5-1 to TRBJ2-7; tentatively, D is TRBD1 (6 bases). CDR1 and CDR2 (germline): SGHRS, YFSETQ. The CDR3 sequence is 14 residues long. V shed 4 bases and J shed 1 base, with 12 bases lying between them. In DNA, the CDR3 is TGCGCCAGCAGCGTGGACAGCGCGTCCTACGAGCAGTACTTC. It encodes CASSVDSASYEQYF.

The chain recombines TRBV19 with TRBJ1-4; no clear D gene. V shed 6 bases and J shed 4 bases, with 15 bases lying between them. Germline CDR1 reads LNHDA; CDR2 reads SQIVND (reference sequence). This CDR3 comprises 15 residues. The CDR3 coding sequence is TGTGCCAGTAGCGACCAGTGGGGTGATAATGAAAAACTGTTTTTT. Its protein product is CASSDQWGDNEKLFF.

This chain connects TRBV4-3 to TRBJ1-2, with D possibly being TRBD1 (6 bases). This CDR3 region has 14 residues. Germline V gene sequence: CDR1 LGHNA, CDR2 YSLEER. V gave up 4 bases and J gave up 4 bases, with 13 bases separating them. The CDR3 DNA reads TGCGCCAGCAGCCGAACCGGGACATCCTATGGCTACACCTTC. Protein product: CASSRTGTSYGYTF.

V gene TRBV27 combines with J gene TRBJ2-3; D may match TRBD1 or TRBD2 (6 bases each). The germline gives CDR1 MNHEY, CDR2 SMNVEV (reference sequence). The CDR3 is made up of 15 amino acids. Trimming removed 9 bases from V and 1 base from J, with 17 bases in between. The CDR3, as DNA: TGTGCCAGTTTTGTAGCGGAGGGGGGCACAGATACGCAGTATTTT. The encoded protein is CASFVAEGGTDTQYF.

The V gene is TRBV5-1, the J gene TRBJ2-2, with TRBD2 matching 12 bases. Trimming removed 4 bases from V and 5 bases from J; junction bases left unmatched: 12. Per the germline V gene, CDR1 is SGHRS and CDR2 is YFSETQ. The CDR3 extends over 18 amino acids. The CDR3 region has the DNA TGCGCCAGCAGCCCATCTAGCGGGAGGGCCTTGGGGACCGGGGAGCTGTTTTTT. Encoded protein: CASSPSSGRALGTGELFF.